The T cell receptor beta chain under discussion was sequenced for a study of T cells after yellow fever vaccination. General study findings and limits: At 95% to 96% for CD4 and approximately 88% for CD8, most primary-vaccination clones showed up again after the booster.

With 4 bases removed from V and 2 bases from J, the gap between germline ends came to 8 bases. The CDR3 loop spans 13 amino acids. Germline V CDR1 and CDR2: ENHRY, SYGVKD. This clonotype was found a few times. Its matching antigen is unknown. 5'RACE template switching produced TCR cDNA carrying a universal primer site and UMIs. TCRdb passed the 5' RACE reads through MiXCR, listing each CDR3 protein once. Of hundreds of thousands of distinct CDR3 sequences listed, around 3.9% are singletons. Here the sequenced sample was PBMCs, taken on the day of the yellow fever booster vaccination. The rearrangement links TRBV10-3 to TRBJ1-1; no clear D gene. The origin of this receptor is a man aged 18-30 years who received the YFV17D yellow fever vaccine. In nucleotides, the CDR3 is TGTGCCATCAGTGGGCAGATAAACACTGAAGCTTTCTTT. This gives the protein CAISGQINTEAFF.